This note documents a single TCR beta chain sequence. A second roughly 6 to 12 cycle PCR used barcoded and J-beta primers. MiXCR, run by TCRdb on the 5' RACE reads, gives a single entry per CDR3 protein. The sample contains approximately 760,000 distinct CDR3 sequences, roughly 25% of which appear only once. The sample originates from a study of blood T cells in healthy people across ages. Germline CDR1 is SNHLY and CDR2 is FYNNEI. The CDR3 runs 11 residues. The sample also formed part of further work on T cells of mothers and their children.

This clonotype was sampled from a boy between 10 and 17 years old in good health. Sequenced input: blood. The chain links TRBV2 to TRBJ2-1; D remains unclear. The better agreement between TRBJ2-7 and the DNA end casts doubt on the J call. DNA for the CDR3: TGTGCCAGCCTTACTCGCTACGAGCAGTACTTC. As protein: CASLTRYEQYF.